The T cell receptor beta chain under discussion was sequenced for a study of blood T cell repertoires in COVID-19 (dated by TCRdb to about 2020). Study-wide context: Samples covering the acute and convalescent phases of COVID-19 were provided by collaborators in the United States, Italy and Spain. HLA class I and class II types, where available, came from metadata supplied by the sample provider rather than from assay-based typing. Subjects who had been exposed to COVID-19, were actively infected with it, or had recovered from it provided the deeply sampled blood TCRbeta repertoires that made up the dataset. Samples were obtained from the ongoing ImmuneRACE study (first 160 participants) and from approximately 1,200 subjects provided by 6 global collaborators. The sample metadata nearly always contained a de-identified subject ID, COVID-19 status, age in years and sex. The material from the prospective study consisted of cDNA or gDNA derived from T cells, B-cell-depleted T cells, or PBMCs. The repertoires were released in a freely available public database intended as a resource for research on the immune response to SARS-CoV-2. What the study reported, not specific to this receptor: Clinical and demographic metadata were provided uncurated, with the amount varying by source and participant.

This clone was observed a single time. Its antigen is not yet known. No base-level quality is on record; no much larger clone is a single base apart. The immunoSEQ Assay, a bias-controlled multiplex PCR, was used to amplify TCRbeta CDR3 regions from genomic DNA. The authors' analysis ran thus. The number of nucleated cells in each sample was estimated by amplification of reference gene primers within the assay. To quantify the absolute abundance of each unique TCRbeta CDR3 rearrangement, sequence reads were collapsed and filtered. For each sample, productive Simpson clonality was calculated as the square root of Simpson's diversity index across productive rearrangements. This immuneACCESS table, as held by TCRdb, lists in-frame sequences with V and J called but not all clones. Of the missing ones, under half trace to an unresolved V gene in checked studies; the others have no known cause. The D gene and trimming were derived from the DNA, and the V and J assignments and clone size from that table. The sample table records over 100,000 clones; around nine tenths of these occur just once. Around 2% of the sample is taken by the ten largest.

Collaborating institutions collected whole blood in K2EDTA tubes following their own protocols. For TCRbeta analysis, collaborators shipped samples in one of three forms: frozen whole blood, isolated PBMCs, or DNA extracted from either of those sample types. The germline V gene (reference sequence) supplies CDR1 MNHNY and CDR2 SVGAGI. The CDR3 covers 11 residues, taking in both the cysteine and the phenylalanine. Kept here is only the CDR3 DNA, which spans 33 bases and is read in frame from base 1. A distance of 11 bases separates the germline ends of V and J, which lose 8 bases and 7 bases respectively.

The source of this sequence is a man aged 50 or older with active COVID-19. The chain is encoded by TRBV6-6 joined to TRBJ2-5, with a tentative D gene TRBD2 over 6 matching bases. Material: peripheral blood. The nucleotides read TGTGCCAGCGGGGAGGTTGGGACCCAGTACTTC. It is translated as CASGEVGTQYF.